The rows below give T cell receptor beta chains drawn from one sample of a study of CD8 T cells in ankylosing spondylitis. MiXCR was run by TCRdb on the 5' RACE reads, yielding one entry per CDR3 protein. The repertoire includes 250,000 to 350,000 distinct CDR3 sequences, around 19% of them detected once, and around 7.8% sits in the top ten. Sample: blood, either unsorted or a sorted T cell fraction (not recorded which). The receptors here all came from a male donor with ankylosing spondylitis or in good health (not recorded which). Both conserved end residues are part of each CDR3.

j_gene,v_gene,CDR3aa
TRBJ2-2,TRBV5-6,CASSSERDRPNTGELFF
TRBJ2-3,TRBV20-1,CSARVSRQITDTQYF
TRBJ2-3,TRBV7-3,CASSRSGQPTDTQYF
TRBJ2-2,TRBV12-3/TRBV12-4,CASSSGTVVTGELFF
TRBJ2-3,TRBV15,CATSIRGNTDTQYF
TRBJ2-1,TRBV5-6,CASSRGKISGIVNEQFF
TRBJ2-2,TRBV12-3/TRBV12-4,CASSRILAGHTGELFF
TRBJ2-2,TRBV5-1,CASRGDVELFF
TRBJ2-3,TRBV7-8,CASSSDRGLGDTQYF
TRBJ1-5,TRBV2,CASSDPRQPQHF
TRBJ1-3,TRBV20-1,CSAEVGAPSGNTIYF
TRBJ1-1,TRBV9,CASNPRTVNTEAFF
TRBJ2-3,TRBV9,CASSAGLAADTQYF
TRBJ1-1,TRBV20-1,CSALTGGQNTEAFF
TRBJ1-5,TRBV20-1,CNAEQGPNQPQHF
TRBJ1-4,TRBV4-1,CASSQDSDRHGKLFF
TRBJ1-2,TRBV5-1,CASSLDSRGYTF
TRBJ2-1,TRBV27,CASSPSWSSYNEQFF
TRBJ2-1,TRBV7-3,CASSLTLTSEQFF
TRBJ1-3,TRBV6-1,CASRQNRDSSGNTIYF
TRBJ2-1,TRBV7-8,CASSFRLADNNEQFF
TRBJ1-2,TRBV5-1,CASSFNGRDYGYTF
TRBJ1-1,TRBV5-1,CASSLGNTPNTEAFF
TRBJ2-5,TRBV20-1,CSATGTPRGETQYF
TRBJ2-1,TRBV29-1,CSVGTGINYNEQFF
TRBJ2-3,TRBV20-1,CSARDPKLAASTDTQYF
TRBJ2-1,TRBV29-1,CSVVLLAGGGGSYNEQFF
TRBJ2-5,TRBV5-1,CASSSRQGAQETQYF
TRBJ1-2,TRBV27,CASSLVSPENYGYTF
TRBJ2-3,TRBV11-2,CASSFTGLVTDTQYF
TRBJ2-3,TRBV20-1,CSARLGLDTQYF
TRBJ1-5,TRBV20-1,CSARDPTGIQPQHF
TRBJ1-3,TRBV5-1,CASRPQGEGNTIYF
TRBJ2-3,TRBV7-8,CASSVARGDTQYF
TRBJ1-1,TRBV5-1,CASSLAGAGAFF
TRBJ1-5,TRBV28,CASSFGMAGGLRQPQHF
TRBJ2-1,TRBV12-3/TRBV12-4,CASRRTSEQFF
TRBJ2-4,TRBV12-3/TRBV12-4,CASSLISGGVGNIQYF
TRBJ2-2,TRBV19,CASSPRGRGNTGELFF
TRBJ1-1,TRBV7-3,CASSLKGGNTEAFF
TRBJ1-2,TRBV7-8,CASSLGGAGLTNYGYTF
TRBJ2-3,TRBV27,CASSPHKGQGADTQYF
TRBJ2-1,TRBV7-3,CASSQTGTSGISEQFF
TRBJ1-2,TRBV12-3/TRBV12-4,CASSRSGGSLYGYTF
TRBJ2-2,TRBV30,CACQYPGTGELFF
TRBJ2-5,TRBV20-1,CSANGQVMQETQYF
TRBJ1-1,TRBV7-2,CASSSMVGAEAFF
TRBJ1-5,TRBV18,CASSPQKGVRSNQPQHF
TRBJ1-4,TRBV20-1,CSATRGVTNEKLFF
TRBJ2-1,TRBV5-1,CASSSRDNEQFF
TRBJ2-1,TRBV5-1,CASSTGFYEQFF
TRBJ2-3,TRBV20-1,CSARLAVKDTQYF
TRBJ2-3,TRBV5-4,CASSFRGRLDTQYF
TRBJ2-1,TRBV15,CATSREERSSYNEQFF
TRBJ2-1,TRBV29-1,CSVGGQPYNEQFF
TRBJ1-1,TRBV7-2,CASSSHRNTEAFF
TRBJ2-1,TRBV3-1,CASSQSDRVYIF
TRBJ2-5,TRBV20-1,CSARGAQETQYF
TRBJ1-5,TRBV28,CASSSRDNGQPQHF